This T cell receptor (beta chain) is drawn from a study of OX40 agonist ivuxolimab in advanced cancers. Study information: From 23 to 79 years was the age range, with a mean of around 60 years, and 70% to 85% were male.

On this clone itself: The antigen remains undetermined. This specimen includes other DNA sequences encoding the same CDR3.

Assay: immunoSEQ multiplex PCR; the TCRdb copy retains only in-frame clones and omits some. The data hold 70,000 to 80,000 clones, with around 85% observed a single time. Broader study findings: No determination was made of the antigen specificity of the expanded peripheral T cells. Patients with a partial response at 0.1-3.0 mg/kg had among the lowest clonal expansion. Some of the nonresponding patients also showed low levels of normalized T-cell clonal expansion.

The germline V gene encodes CDR1 SGHDT and CDR2 YYEEEE. CDR3 length: 13 amino acids. The V end was cut by 4 bases, the J end by 4 bases, with 9 bases between. The receptor was isolated from an adult with an advanced solid tumor such as melanoma, head and neck, liver or kidney cancer. The material sequenced was CD4+ or CD8+ T cells sorted from blood, taken in a trial of the OX40 agonist ivuxolimab. J is TRBJ1-5 and V is TRBV5-6; D might be TRBD1 (6 bases). CDR3 DNA: TGTGCCAGCAGCCGGAGGGGGAATCAGCCCCAGCATTTT. Its translation is CASSRRGNQPQHF.